These T cell receptor beta chains were read from a single sample in a study of shared clonotypes between healthy human individuals. Repertoires were generated with immunoSEQ multiplex PCR, while TCRdb's copy carries only in-frame clones and drops some. The table has about 510,000 clones, about 96% seen once. Material for sequencing was naive CD4+ T cells sorted from blood. The receptors were gathered from a woman in her twenties or thirties in good health. Each CDR3 is given with its conserved first and last residue. The order of the fields is D gene, clone size, J gene, V gene, CDR3 protein, CDR3 DNA. The D gene is left open where the match is weak. The listing skips clone size in some rows; elsewhere it reads once, few, many or a size class.

d_gene: TRBD2; abundance: .; j_gene: TRBJ2-7; v_gene: TRBV27; CDR3aa: CASSGPAGRAYEQYF; CDR3nt: TGTGCCAGCAGTGGCCCAGCGGGACGGGCCTACGAGCAGTACTTC
d_gene: .; abundance: .; j_gene: TRBJ1-1; v_gene: TRBV18; CDR3aa: CASSPYKLTEAFF; CDR3nt: TGTGCCAGCTCCCCTTACAAGCTCACTGAAGCTTTCTTT
d_gene: TRBD1; abundance: .; j_gene: TRBJ1-5; v_gene: TRBV28; CDR3aa: CASNSPQGGQPQHF; CDR3nt: TGTGCCAGCAACTCGCCACAGGGGGGTCAGCCCCAGCATTTT
d_gene: .; abundance: .; j_gene: TRBJ2-3; v_gene: TRBV6-5; CDR3aa: CASSYFVGTDTQYF; CDR3nt: TGTGCCAGCAGTTACTTCGTCGGCACAGATACGCAGTATTTT
d_gene: .; abundance: .; j_gene: TRBJ2-7; v_gene: TRBV4-2; CDR3aa: CASSQSAAHSSYEQYF; CDR3nt: TGTGCCAGCAGCCAGTCCGCGGCCCACAGCTCCTACGAGCAGTACTTC
d_gene: TRBD2; abundance: .; j_gene: TRBJ2-7; v_gene: TRBV7-2; CDR3aa: CASSVGLAGGLGEQYF; CDR3nt: TGTGCCAGCAGCGTAGGTCTAGCGGGAGGACTCGGCGAGCAGTACTTC
d_gene: TRBD1; abundance: .; j_gene: TRBJ2-7; v_gene: TRBV5-1; CDR3aa: CASSWGQELYEQYF; CDR3nt: TGCGCCAGCAGCTGGGGACAGGAACTCTACGAGCAGTACTTC
d_gene: TRBD1; abundance: .; j_gene: TRBJ2-5; v_gene: TRBV4-1; CDR3aa: CASSRRVTGTDHQTRETQYF; CDR3nt: TGCGCCAGCAGCCGGCGTGTCACCGGGACAGACCACCAGACAAGGGAGACCCAGTACTTC
d_gene: .; abundance: .; j_gene: TRBJ1-1; v_gene: TRBV15; CDR3aa: CATSRDLQNTEAFF; CDR3nt: TGTGCCACCAGCAGAGACCTCCAGAACACTGAAGCTTTCTTT
d_gene: TRBD2; abundance: .; j_gene: TRBJ2-7; v_gene: TRBV28; CDR3aa: CASSRLAGDVDEQYF; CDR3nt: TGTGCCAGCAGCCGACTAGCGGGAGACGTCGACGAGCAGTACTTC
d_gene: .; abundance: .; j_gene: TRBJ1-3; v_gene: TRBV19; CDR3aa: CASSSRGFGNTIYF; CDR3nt: TGTGCCAGTAGTTCCAGGGGATTCGGAAACACCATATATTTT
d_gene: TRBD1; abundance: .; j_gene: TRBJ1-1; v_gene: TRBV18; CDR3aa: CASSISTGDTEAFF; CDR3nt: TGTGCCAGCTCAATTTCTACAGGGGACACTGAAGCTTTCTTT
d_gene: .; abundance: .; j_gene: TRBJ1-1; v_gene: TRBV27; CDR3aa: CASSLRVWNTEAFF; CDR3nt: TGTGCCAGCAGTTTAAGGGTCTGGAACACTGAAGCTTTCTTT
d_gene: .; abundance: .; j_gene: TRBJ1-5; v_gene: TRBV19; CDR3aa: CASSSADGGWLQPQHF; CDR3nt: TGTGCCAGTAGTTCCGCGGACGGAGGGTGGCTTCAGCCCCAGCATTTT
d_gene: TRBD1; abundance: .; j_gene: TRBJ1-5; v_gene: TRBV28; CDR3aa: CASSYGQEFGQPQHF; CDR3nt: TGTGCCAGCAGTTACGGACAGGAGTTTGGTCAGCCCCAGCATTTT
d_gene: TRBD1; abundance: .; j_gene: TRBJ2-7; v_gene: TRBV25-1; CDR3aa: CASRDRVYEQYF; CDR3nt: TGTGCCAGCAGAGACAGGGTGTACGAGCAGTACTTC
d_gene: .; abundance: .; j_gene: TRBJ1-3; v_gene: TRBV25-1; CDR3aa: CASSSGPSIYF; CDR3nt: TGTGCCAGCAGTTCCGGACCTTCCATATATTTT
d_gene: .; abundance: .; j_gene: TRBJ1-1; v_gene: TRBV7-6; CDR3aa: CASSLAIQGDTEAFF; CDR3nt: TGTGCCAGCAGCTTAGCGATTCAGGGCGACACTGAAGCTTTCTTT
d_gene: .; abundance: .; j_gene: TRBJ2-7; v_gene: TRBV18; CDR3aa: CASSMGTASSYEQYF; CDR3nt: TGTGCCAGCTCAATGGGGACGGCGAGCTCCTACGAGCAGTACTTC
d_gene: TRBD2; abundance: once; j_gene: TRBJ2-1; v_gene: TRBV4-1; CDR3aa: CASSQEPGLGSLAGNNEQFF; CDR3nt: TGCGCCAGCAGCCAAGAACCGGGACTAGGAAGTCTAGCGGGGAACAATGAGCAGTTCTTC
d_gene: .; abundance: .; j_gene: TRBJ1-4; v_gene: TRBV19; CDR3aa: CASSIVLTGTPIIGEKLFF; CDR3nt: TGTGCCAGTAGTATAGTCCTCACCGGGACGCCGATCATCGGTGAAAAACTGTTTTTT
d_gene: .; abundance: .; j_gene: TRBJ2-1; v_gene: TRBV28; CDR3aa: CASNPPPGAYNEQFF; CDR3nt: TGTGCCAGCAATCCCCCCCCGGGGGCCTACAATGAGCAGTTCTTC
d_gene: .; abundance: .; j_gene: TRBJ2-7; v_gene: TRBV6-5; CDR3aa: CASSFNFRQATYEQYF; CDR3nt: TGTGCCAGCAGTTTTAATTTCCGACAGGCGACCTACGAGCAGTACTTC
d_gene: .; abundance: .; j_gene: TRBJ2-3; v_gene: TRBV7-2; CDR3aa: CASSFMGLGTDTQYF; CDR3nt: TGTGCCAGCAGCTTTATGGGCTTAGGAACAGATACGCAGTATTTT
d_gene: TRBD1; abundance: .; j_gene: TRBJ2-6; v_gene: TRBV11-2; CDR3aa: CASSTDRGVSGANVLTF; CDR3nt: TGTGCCAGCAGTACGGACAGGGGGGTTTCTGGGGCCAACGTCCTGACTTTC
d_gene: TRBD1; abundance: .; j_gene: TRBJ1-1; v_gene: TRBV5-1; CDR3aa: CASRDSKYYTEAFF; CDR3nt: TGCGCCAGCCGGGACAGCAAATACTACACTGAAGCTTTCTTT
d_gene: TRBD2; abundance: once; j_gene: TRBJ2-1; v_gene: TRBV18; CDR3aa: CASSPSVPSGRDEQFF; CDR3nt: TGTGCCAGCTCACCAAGTGTGCCTAGCGGGAGGGATGAGCAGTTCTTC
d_gene: .; abundance: .; j_gene: TRBJ1-4; v_gene: TRBV18; CDR3aa: CASSANTGSVIEKLFF; CDR3nt: TGTGCCAGCTCAGCAAACACAGGGAGTGTAATTGAAAAACTGTTTTTT
d_gene: .; abundance: .; j_gene: TRBJ1-2; v_gene: TRBV28; CDR3aa: CASRTGLANYGYTF; CDR3nt: TGTGCCAGCAGGACAGGACTCGCTAACTATGGCTACACCTTC
d_gene: TRBD2; abundance: .; j_gene: TRBJ2-3; v_gene: TRBV9; CDR3aa: CASSEREGRQDTQYF; CDR3nt: TGTGCCAGCAGCGAGCGGGAGGGCCGACAAGATACGCAGTATTTT
d_gene: TRBD2; abundance: once; j_gene: TRBJ2-1; v_gene: TRBV7-8; CDR3aa: CASSLIGGSRANEQFF; CDR3nt: TGTGCCAGCAGCTTAATCGGCGGGAGCCGGGCCAATGAGCAGTTCTTC
d_gene: .; abundance: .; j_gene: TRBJ1-1; v_gene: TRBV28; CDR3aa: CASSPPGRVNTEAFF; CDR3nt: TGTGCCAGCAGTCCCCCCGGTCGGGTGAACACTGAAGCTTTCTTT
d_gene: .; abundance: .; j_gene: TRBJ2-7; v_gene: TRBV27; CDR3aa: CASRDGQPGSLYEQYF; CDR3nt: TGTGCCAGCAGGGACGGACAGCCAGGGAGTTTGTACGAGCAGTACTTC
d_gene: .; abundance: .; j_gene: TRBJ1-5; v_gene: TRBV10-1; CDR3aa: CASSDSSYSNQPQHF; CDR3nt: TGCGCCAGCAGTGATTCCAGTTATAGCAATCAGCCCCAGCATTTT
d_gene: .; abundance: .; j_gene: TRBJ2-7; v_gene: TRBV28; CDR3aa: CASSLDKPYEQYF; CDR3nt: TGTGCCAGCAGTTTAGACAAACCCTACGAGCAGTACTTC
d_gene: .; abundance: few; j_gene: TRBJ2-5; v_gene: TRBV7-9; CDR3aa: CASSFGTQETQYF; CDR3nt: TGTGCCAGCAGCTTCGGCACCCAAGAGACCCAGTACTTC
d_gene: .; abundance: once; j_gene: TRBJ2-6; v_gene: TRBV29-1; CDR3aa: CSALSGANVLTF; CDR3nt: TGCAGCGCCCTCTCTGGGGCCAACGTCCTGACTTTC
d_gene: TRBD1; abundance: .; j_gene: TRBJ1-4; v_gene: TRBV18; CDR3aa: CASSQGQGTNEKLFF; CDR3nt: TGTGCCAGCTCGCAAGGACAGGGAACTAATGAAAAACTGTTTTTT
d_gene: .; abundance: .; j_gene: TRBJ1-5; v_gene: TRBV21-1; CDR3aa: CASSGGGRGQLKSNQPQHF; CDR3nt: TGTGCCAGCAGCGGAGGGGGAAGGGGACAGCTCAAGAGCAATCAGCCCCAGCATTTT
d_gene: .; abundance: .; j_gene: TRBJ2-7; v_gene: TRBV28; CDR3aa: CASSLSGARYEQYF; CDR3nt: TGTGCCAGCAGTTTAAGCGGAGCTCGGTACGAGCAGTACTTC
d_gene: TRBD1; abundance: .; j_gene: TRBJ2-2; v_gene: TRBV28; CDR3aa: CAGQAMNTGELFF; CDR3nt: TGTGCCGGACAGGCCATGAACACCGGGGAGCTGTTTTTT
d_gene: TRBD2; abundance: .; j_gene: TRBJ2-2; v_gene: TRBV7-3; CDR3aa: CASSSGLAGVVGELFF; CDR3nt: TGTGCCAGCAGCTCTGGACTAGCGGGAGTTGTCGGGGAGCTGTTTTTT
d_gene: TRBD2; abundance: .; j_gene: TRBJ2-7; v_gene: TRBV11-2; CDR3aa: CASSGGLAGRLEQYF; CDR3nt: TGTGCCAGCAGCGGAGGACTAGCGGGTAGACTCGAGCAGTACTTC
d_gene: .; abundance: .; j_gene: TRBJ2-2; v_gene: TRBV27; CDR3aa: CASSFAASRAGELFF; CDR3nt: TGTGCCAGCAGTTTCGCGGCTAGCCGGGCCGGGGAGCTGTTTTTT
d_gene: .; abundance: .; j_gene: TRBJ2-7; v_gene: TRBV5-1; CDR3aa: CASSLGASPAYEQYF; CDR3nt: TGCGCCAGCAGCTTGGGGGCGTCTCCGGCCTACGAGCAGTACTTC
d_gene: TRBD1; abundance: .; j_gene: TRBJ1-1; v_gene: TRBV28; CDR3aa: CASTQIQGGTEAFF; CDR3nt: TGTGCCAGCACACAAATACAGGGGGGCACTGAAGCTTTCTTT
d_gene: .; abundance: .; j_gene: TRBJ2-3; v_gene: TRBV6-1; CDR3aa: CASSEQPSSTDTQYF; CDR3nt: TGTGCCAGCAGTGAGCAACCGTCTAGCACAGATACGCAGTATTTT
d_gene: TRBD2; abundance: .; j_gene: TRBJ2-2; v_gene: TRBV5-4; CDR3aa: CASSWKTSGANTGELFF; CDR3nt: TGTGCCAGCAGCTGGAAGACTAGCGGAGCGAACACCGGGGAGCTGTTTTTT
d_gene: TRBD1; abundance: .; j_gene: TRBJ1-4; v_gene: TRBV6-5; CDR3aa: CASRGWTGDEKLFF; CDR3nt: TGTGCCAGCAGGGGTTGGACAGGGGACGAAAAACTGTTTTTT
d_gene: .; abundance: .; j_gene: TRBJ2-5; v_gene: TRBV5-1; CDR3aa: CASSLGAALYQETQYF; CDR3nt: TGCGCCAGCAGCTTGGGGGCCGCCTTATACCAAGAGACCCAGTACTTC
d_gene: .; abundance: .; j_gene: TRBJ2-7; v_gene: TRBV10-1; CDR3aa: CASSRVAGSHEQYF; CDR3nt: TGCGCCAGCAGTCGCGTGGCGGGATCACACGAGCAGTACTTC
d_gene: .; abundance: .; j_gene: TRBJ2-5; v_gene: TRBV5-1; CDR3aa: CASSSHRGNQETQYF; CDR3nt: TGCGCCAGCAGCTCTCATCGGGGTAACCAAGAGACCCAGTACTTC
d_gene: .; abundance: .; j_gene: TRBJ2-5; v_gene: TRBV9; CDR3aa: CASSVAGGAKETQYF; CDR3nt: TGTGCCAGCAGCGTAGCGGGCGGGGCCAAAGAGACCCAGTACTTC
d_gene: .; abundance: .; j_gene: TRBJ1-1; v_gene: TRBV18; CDR3aa: CASSRMNTEAFF; CDR3nt: TGTGCCAGCTCACGGATGAACACTGAAGCTTTCTTT
d_gene: .; abundance: .; j_gene: TRBJ2-7; v_gene: TRBV5-1; CDR3aa: CASSLAWGAPDYEQYF; CDR3nt: TGCGCCAGCAGCTTGGCCTGGGGTGCACCCGACTACGAGCAGTACTTC